This T cell receptor (beta chain) was sequenced for a study of monozygotic twins with inflammatory bowel disease. Study results and limitations: Distinct T cell subtypes could not be told apart. With others, IBD patients shared fewer clonotypes than healthy twins did, especially with disease activity.

A remark on this clonotype: Its cognate antigen is unknown.

Germline-derived CDR1 and CDR2 are MNHEY and SVGAGI. This CDR3 is 15 amino acids long. Total RNA isolation used whole blood (no T cell sorting was performed). TCRdb processed the 5' RACE reads again and assigns one entry to each CDR3 protein, with no DNA. Its clone listing holds roughly 150,000 distinct CDR3 sequences. The sequencing sample was made of blood. The sequence came from a human donor with ulcerative colitis or Crohn's disease, or a healthy co-twin of an affected twin (not recorded which). V gene TRBV6-5 combines with J gene TRBJ1-5; TCRdb indicates TRBD1, and absent DNA this call remains unverified. The CDR3 sequence: CASSYSKQGSQPQHF.